This T cell receptor (beta chain) emerged from a study of cytomegalovirus exposure and HLA in healthy donors. Background on the study: The same platform was used for the roughly 120 validation repertoires and the roughly 700 first-cohort repertoires, a later analysis reported.

Study-wide findings and caveats: The tendency of first-cohort TCR clusters to co-occur in the 120 or so validation repertoires was the finding of a later analysis.

Assay used: immunoSEQ multiplex PCR; TCRdb lists only in-frame clones, some missing. The sample records 150,000 to 200,000 clones, 80% to 90% being singletons. Germline CDR1 is MRHNA and CDR2 is SNTAGT. The CDR3 is 17 residues long. Trimming removed 2 bases from V and 1 base from J; junction bases left unmatched: 6. From the 120-subject validation cohort, which was separate from the roughly 700-subject first cohort, the donors were drawn. Remarks on this clone: No antigen is known for it.

The gene calls are TRBV6-4 and TRBJ1-1; 11 bases agree with TRBD1. Specimen: PBMCs. This receptor was identified in a woman in her 30s in good health and CMV-seronegative. As DNA, the CDR3 is TGTGCCAGCAGTGACCCGGGACAGGGGGTCCCGAACACTGAAGCTTTCTTT. Translation gives CASSDPGQGVPNTEAFF.